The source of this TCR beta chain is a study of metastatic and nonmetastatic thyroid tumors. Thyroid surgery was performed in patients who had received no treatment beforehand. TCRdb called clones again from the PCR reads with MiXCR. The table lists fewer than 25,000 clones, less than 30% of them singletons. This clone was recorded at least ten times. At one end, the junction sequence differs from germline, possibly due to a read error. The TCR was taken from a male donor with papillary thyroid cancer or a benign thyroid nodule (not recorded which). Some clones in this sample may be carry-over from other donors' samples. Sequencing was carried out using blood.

CDR3 sequence reads: CNARDLLAYETQYF. CDR3 DNA sequence: TGCAATGCTAGAGACCTCTTAGCGTATGAGACCCAGTACTTC. This chain joins TRBV20-1 and TRBJ2-5; TRBD2 is a possible D gene (5 bases). The CDR3 contains 14 residues. Germline loops: CDR1 DFQATT, CDR2 SNEGSKA (reference sequence).